This T cell receptor beta chain was found in a study of blood T cell repertoires in COVID-19. Looking at the study overall: From T cells, B-cell-depleted T cells, or PBMCs came the material, which was cDNA or gDNA.

CDR1 is SQVTM, CDR2 ANQGSEA, per germline. The CDR3 is made up of 15 amino acids. Trimming pared 4 bases from V and 6 bases from J, leaving 20 bases between. Here immunoSEQ multiplex PCR was the method, and the copy in TCRdb shows in-frame clones only, minus some. The sample lists 200,000 to 300,000 clones, 75% to 95% occurring once. The receptor comes from a person aged 18-29 years with COVID-19, enrolled during active disease. The V and J genes are TRBV29-1 and TRBJ2-3; D is perhaps TRBD1 (7 bases). The sample consisted of peripheral blood. This CDR3 is CSVARSGRGADTQYF. In nucleotides, the CDR3 is TGCAGCGTTGCCCGGTCCGGCAGGGGGGCGGATACGCAGTATTTT.